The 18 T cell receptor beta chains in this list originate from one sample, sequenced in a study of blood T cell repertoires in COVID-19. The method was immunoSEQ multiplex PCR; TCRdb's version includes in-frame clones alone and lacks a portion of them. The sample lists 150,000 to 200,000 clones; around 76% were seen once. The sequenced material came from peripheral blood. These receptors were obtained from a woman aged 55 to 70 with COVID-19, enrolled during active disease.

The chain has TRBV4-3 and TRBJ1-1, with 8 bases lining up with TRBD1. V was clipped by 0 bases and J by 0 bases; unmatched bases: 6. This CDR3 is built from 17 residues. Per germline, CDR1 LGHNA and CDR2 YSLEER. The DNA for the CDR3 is TGCGCCAGCAGCCAAGATCCAGGGGGCTTAATGAACACTGAAGCTTTCTTT. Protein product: CASSQDPGGLMNTEAFF.

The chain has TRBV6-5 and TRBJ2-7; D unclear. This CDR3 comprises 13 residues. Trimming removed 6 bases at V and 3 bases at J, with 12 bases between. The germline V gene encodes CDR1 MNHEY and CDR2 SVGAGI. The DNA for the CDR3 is TGTGCCAGCAGACCCCCTGAGGACTACGAGCAGTACTTC. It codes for CASRPPEDYEQYF.

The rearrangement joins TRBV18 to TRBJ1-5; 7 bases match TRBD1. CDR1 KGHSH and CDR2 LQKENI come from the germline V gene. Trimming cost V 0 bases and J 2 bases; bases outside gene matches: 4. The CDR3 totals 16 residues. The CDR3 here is CASSPPVTGGNQPQHF. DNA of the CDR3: TGTGCCAGCTCACCACCCGTTACAGGGGGCAATCAGCCCCAGCATTTT.

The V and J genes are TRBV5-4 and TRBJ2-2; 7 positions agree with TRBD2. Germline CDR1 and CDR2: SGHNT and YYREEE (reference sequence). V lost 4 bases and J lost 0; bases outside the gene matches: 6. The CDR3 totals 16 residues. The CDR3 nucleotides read TGTGCCAGCAGCCCCGGGAGGCGGGCGAACACCGGGGAGCTGTTTTTT. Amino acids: CASSPGRRANTGELFF.

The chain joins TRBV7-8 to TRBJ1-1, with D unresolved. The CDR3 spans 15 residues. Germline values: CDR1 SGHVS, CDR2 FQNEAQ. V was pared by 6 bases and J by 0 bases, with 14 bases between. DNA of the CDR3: TGTGCCAGCAGTCGCAGACTCCGAATGAACACTGAAGCTTTCTTT. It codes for CASSRRLRMNTEAFF.

The CDR3 coding sequence is TGTGCCAGCAGCCCCTGGGACAGCCCTAGTGAAAAACTGTTTTTT. Amino acid sequence: CASSPWDSPSEKLFF. V gene TRBV7-9 combines with J gene TRBJ1-4, with 7 bases aligning to TRBD1. This CDR3 contains 15 residues. The V gene's germline CDR1 is SEHNR and CDR2 FQNEAQ (reference sequence). The junction had 10 bases not matched to a gene; V was cut back by 5 bases and J by 7 bases.

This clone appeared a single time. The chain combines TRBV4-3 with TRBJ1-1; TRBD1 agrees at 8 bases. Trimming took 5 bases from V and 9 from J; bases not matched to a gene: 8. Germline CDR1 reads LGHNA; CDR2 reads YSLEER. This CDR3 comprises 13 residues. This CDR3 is CASSSRTGRKAFF. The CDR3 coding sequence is TGCGCCAGCAGCTCAAGGACAGGGAGGAAAGCTTTCTTT.

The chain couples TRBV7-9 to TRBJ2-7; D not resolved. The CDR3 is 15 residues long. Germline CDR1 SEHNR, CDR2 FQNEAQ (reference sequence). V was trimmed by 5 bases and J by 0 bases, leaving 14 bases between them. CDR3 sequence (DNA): TGTGCCAGCAGCCCTAGGTCGGGTTACTCCTACGAGCAGTACTTC. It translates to CASSPRSGYSYEQYF.

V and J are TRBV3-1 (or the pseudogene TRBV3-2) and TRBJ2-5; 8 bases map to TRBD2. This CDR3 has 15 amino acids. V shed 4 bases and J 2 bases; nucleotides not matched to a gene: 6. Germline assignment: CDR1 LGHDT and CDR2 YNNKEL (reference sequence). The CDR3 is CASSLGGGIQETQYF. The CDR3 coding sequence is TGTGCCAGCAGCCTCGGGGGGGGGATACAAGAGACCCAGTACTTC.

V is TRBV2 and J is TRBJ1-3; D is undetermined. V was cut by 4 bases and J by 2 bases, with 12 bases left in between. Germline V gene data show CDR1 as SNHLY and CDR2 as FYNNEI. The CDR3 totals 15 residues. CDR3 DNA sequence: TGTGCCAGCAGTGGCCGGGAGCAACCTGGAAACACCATATATTTT. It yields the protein CASSGREQPGNTIYF.

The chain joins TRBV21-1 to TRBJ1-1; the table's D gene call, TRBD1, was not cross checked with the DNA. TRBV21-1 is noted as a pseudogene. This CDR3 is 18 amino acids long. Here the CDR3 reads CASSKHSGQGAGNTEAFF. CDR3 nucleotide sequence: TGTGCCAGCAGCAAGCATTCAGGGCAGGGGGCGGGGAACACTGAAGCTTTCTTT.

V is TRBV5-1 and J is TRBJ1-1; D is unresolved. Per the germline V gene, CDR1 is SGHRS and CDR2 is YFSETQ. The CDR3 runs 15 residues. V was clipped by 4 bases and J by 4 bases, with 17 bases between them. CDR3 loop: CASSSSTAEGTEAFF. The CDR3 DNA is TGCGCCAGCAGCAGCTCGACGGCTGAGGGCACTGAAGCTTTCTTT. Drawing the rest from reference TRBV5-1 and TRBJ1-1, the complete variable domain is KAGVTQTPRYLIKTRGQQVTLSCSPISGHRSVSWYQQTPGQGLQFLFEYFSETQRNKGNFPGRFSGRQFSNSRSEMNVSTLELGDSALYLCASSSSTAEGTEAFFGQGTRLTVV.

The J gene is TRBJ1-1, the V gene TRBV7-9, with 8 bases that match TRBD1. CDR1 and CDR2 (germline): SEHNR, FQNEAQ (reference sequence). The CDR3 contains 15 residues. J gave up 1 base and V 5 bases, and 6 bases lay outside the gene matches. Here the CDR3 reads CASSQPGQGNTEAFF. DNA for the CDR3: TGTGCCAGCAGCCAACCCGGACAGGGGAACACTGAAGCTTTCTTT.

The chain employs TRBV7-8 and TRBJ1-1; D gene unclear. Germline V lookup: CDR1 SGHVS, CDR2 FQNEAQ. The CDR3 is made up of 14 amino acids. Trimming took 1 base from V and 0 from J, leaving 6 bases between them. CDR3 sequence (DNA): TGTGCCAGCAGCTTAGTAGCGCTGAACACTGAAGCTTTCTTT. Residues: CASSLVALNTEAFF.

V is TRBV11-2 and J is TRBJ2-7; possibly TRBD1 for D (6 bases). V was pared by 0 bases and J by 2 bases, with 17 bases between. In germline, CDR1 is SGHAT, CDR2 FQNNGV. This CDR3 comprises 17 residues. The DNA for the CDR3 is TGTGCCAGCAGCTTAGATTTAACAGGGAGAGGCACCTACGAGCAGTACTTC. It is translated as CASSLDLTGRGTYEQYF.

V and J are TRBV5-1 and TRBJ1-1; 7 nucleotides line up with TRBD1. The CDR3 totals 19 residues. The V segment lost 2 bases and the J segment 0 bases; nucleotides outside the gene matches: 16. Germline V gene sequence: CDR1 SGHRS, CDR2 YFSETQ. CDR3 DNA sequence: TGCGCCAGCAGCTTAGGGACAGAGGGTCATAAATTGGTGAACACTGAAGCTTTCTTT. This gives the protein CASSLGTEGHKLVNTEAFF. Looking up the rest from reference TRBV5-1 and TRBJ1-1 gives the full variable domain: KAGVTQTPRYLIKTRGQQVTLSCSPISGHRSVSWYQQTPGQGLQFLFEYFSETQRNKGNFPGRFSGRQFSNSRSEMNVSTLELGDSALYLCASSLGTEGHKLVNTEAFFGQGTRLTVV.

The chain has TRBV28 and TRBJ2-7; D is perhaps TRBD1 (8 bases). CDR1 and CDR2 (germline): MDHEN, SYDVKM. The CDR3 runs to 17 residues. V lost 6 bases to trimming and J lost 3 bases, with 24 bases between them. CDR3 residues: CASRPTGGGGPFYEQYF. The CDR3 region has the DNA TGTGCCAGCAGACCAACAGGGGGGGGCGGGCCATTCTACGAGCAGTACTTC.

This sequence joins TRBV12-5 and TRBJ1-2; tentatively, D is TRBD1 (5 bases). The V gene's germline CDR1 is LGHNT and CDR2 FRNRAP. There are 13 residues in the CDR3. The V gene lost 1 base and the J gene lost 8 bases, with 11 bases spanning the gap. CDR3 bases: TGTGCTAGTGGTTTGGGGGGACTCGCCGGCTACACCTTC. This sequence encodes CASGLGGLAGYTF.